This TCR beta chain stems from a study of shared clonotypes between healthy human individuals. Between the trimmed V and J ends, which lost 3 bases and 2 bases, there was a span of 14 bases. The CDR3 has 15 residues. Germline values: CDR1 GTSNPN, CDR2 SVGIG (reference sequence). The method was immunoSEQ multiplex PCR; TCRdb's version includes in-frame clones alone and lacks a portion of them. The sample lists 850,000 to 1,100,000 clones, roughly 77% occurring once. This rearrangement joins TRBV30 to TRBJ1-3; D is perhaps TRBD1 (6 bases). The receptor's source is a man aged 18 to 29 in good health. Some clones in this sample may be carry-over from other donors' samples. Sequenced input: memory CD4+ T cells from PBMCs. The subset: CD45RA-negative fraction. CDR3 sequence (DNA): TGTGCCTGGAGCCTAGGGGGGGCGGCTGGAAACACCATATATTTT. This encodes CAWSLGGAAGNTIYF.